Below are 3 T cell receptor beta chains sequenced from a single sample in a study of technical replicates of blood from four donors. Here immunoSEQ multiplex PCR was the method, and the copy in TCRdb shows in-frame clones only, minus some. The sample consists of roughly 82,000 clones, 80% to 95% of them appearing once. The sequenced sample was T cells isolated from PBMCs. All receptors derive from a human donor in good health.

The CDR3: CASSLIVGGTDTQYF. The CDR3 DNA sequence: TGCGCCAGCAGCTTGATTGTCGGGGGCACAGATACGCAGTATTTT. V usage is TRBV5-1 and J usage is TRBJ2-3; possible D gene TRBD2, 5 bases. The V and J ends lost 1 base and 1 base respectively, with 10 bases between them. Germline CDR1 is SGHRS and CDR2 is YFSETQ. This CDR3 is built from 15 residues.

This chain links TRBV6-5 with TRBJ2-2; tentative D call: TRBD1 (6 bases). Germline values: CDR1 MNHEY, CDR2 SVGAGI. This CDR3 is built from 12 residues. V dropped 7 bases and J dropped 6 bases, with 9 bases sitting between them. CDR3 region: CASIGGAGELFF. The CDR3 DNA sequence: TGTGCCAGCATAGGGGGAGCCGGGGAGCTGTTTTTT.

The chain carries TRBV14 and TRBJ2-1, with D unresolved. V lost 4 bases to trimming and J lost 10 bases, with 11 bases between them. The CDR3 is made up of 12 amino acids. Germline CDR1 reads SGHDN; CDR2 reads FVKESK. The CDR3 region has the DNA TGTGCCAGCAGCCTTAGCCCTTCCGAGCAGTTCTTC. Translating gives CASSLSPSEQFF.